These 31 T cell receptor beta chains were sequenced from one sample in a study of T-cell memory formation after mild COVID-19. TCRdb redid the calling of the 5' RACE reads with MiXCR, one entry per CDR3 protein. Among hundreds of thousands of distinct CDR3 sequences listed, approximately 20% were seen once. Sequencing was performed on PBMCs or a T cell subset sorted from them (not recorded which). The receptors stem from an adult woman who had mild COVID-19 (a few samples of this study predate the infection). Cell type and time point are not known.

The rearrangement links TRBV5-1 to TRBJ1-2; 8 positions agree with TRBD1. This CDR3 spans 14 amino acids. V shed 4 bases and J 6 bases; nucleotides not matched to a gene: 8. CDR1 SGHRS and CDR2 YFSETQ come from the germline V gene. CDR3 DNA: TGCGCCAGCAGCCCGAGGGCAGGGGGCCATGGCTACACCTTC. Translated, it gives CASSPRAGGHGYTF.

The chain carries TRBV30 and TRBJ2-2; D is ambiguous. V was pared by 3 bases and J by 6 bases, with 11 bases between. The germline V gene encodes CDR1 GTSNPN and CDR2 SVGIG (reference sequence). There are 13 residues in the CDR3. DNA of the CDR3: TGTGCCTGGAGCTCACTACGGGCCGGGGAGCTGTTTTTT. It translates to CAWSSLRAGELFF.

V is TRBV3-1 and J is TRBJ2-1, with TRBD2 matching over 7 bases. This CDR3 is 16 amino acids long. The V segment lost 0 bases and the J segment 7 bases; nucleotides outside the gene matches: 9. From germline, CDR1 is LGHDT and CDR2 YNNKEL (reference sequence). This CDR3 is CASSQDWGRVWNEQFF. In nucleotides, the CDR3 is TGTGCCAGCAGCCAAGATTGGGGGAGGGTCTGGAATGAGCAGTTCTTC.

The table lists this clonotype with a few counts. The chain employs TRBV7-9 and TRBJ2-7; maybe TRBD2 (5 bases). CDR1 is SEHNR, CDR2 FQNEAQ, per germline (reference sequence). This CDR3 contains 11 residues. Trimming stripped 2 bases from V and 12 bases from J, with 11 bases between. Here the CDR3 reads CASSLSEGTYF. Here the CDR3 DNA reads TGTGCCAGCAGCTTATCAGAGGGAACGTACTTC.

This chain uses TRBV7-8 with TRBJ2-1; maybe TRBD1 (6 bases). The CDR3 contains 15 residues. Trimming pared 4 bases from V and 2 bases from J, leaving 12 bases between. Germline loops: CDR1 SGHVS, CDR2 FQNEAQ. Here the CDR3 DNA reads TGTGCCAGCAGCTCCACAGGGATAACCTACAATGAGCAGTTCTTC. Protein sequence: CASSSTGITYNEQFF. The variable domain in full, with the rest retrieved from reference TRBV7-8 and TRBJ2-1, is GAGVSQSPRYKVAKRGQDVALRCDPISGHVSLFWYQQALGQGPEFLTYFQNEAQLDKSGLPSDRFFAERPEGSVSTLKIQRTQQEDSAVYLCASSSTGITYNEQFFGPGTRLTVL.

V usage is TRBV6-2 or TRBV6-3 and J usage is TRBJ2-7, with TRBD2 matching over 12 bases. V lost 4 bases and J lost 3; bases outside the gene matches: 4. This CDR3 has 15 amino acids. CDR1 MNHEY and CDR2 SVGEGT come from the germline V gene. Written as DNA, the CDR3 is TGTGCCAGCAGTTCGACTAGCGGGAGACACTACGAGCAGTACTTC. Protein sequence: CASSSTSGRHYEQYF.

The chain employs TRBV21-1 and TRBJ1-5; whether TRBD1, the table's D call, matches the DNA was not checked. TRBV21-1 is deemed a pseudogene. There are 14 residues in the CDR3. The chain's CDR3 is CASSPGDRNQPQHF. The CDR3, as DNA: TGTGCCAGCAGCCCAGGGGATCGGAATCAGCCCCAGCATTTT.

This clonotype has only a few counts. The chain recombines TRBV2 with TRBJ1-4; D possibly corresponds to TRBD1 (5 bases). There are 13 residues in the CDR3. The V end lost 3 bases, the J end lost 10 bases, and 12 bases lay between the germline ends. Germline lookup yields CDR1 SNHLY and CDR2 FYNNEI. The CDR3 spells CASSDEGQGKLFF. CDR3 DNA: TGTGCCAGCAGTGACGAGGGGCAAGGAAAACTGTTTTTT.

This clonotype has a handful of counts. The V call is TRBV20-1, the J call TRBJ2-2; 15 bases are a match to TRBD2. The CDR3 loop spans 20 amino acids. Per the germline V gene, CDR1 is DFQATT and CDR2 is SNEGSKA (reference sequence). The ends lost 0 bases at V and 4 bases at J; junction bases unmatched: 12. The CDR3 coding sequence is TGCAGTGCTAGAGAAACTCAGGGACTAGCGGGAGGTGGTCGCACCGGGGAGCTGTTTTTT. Translation: CSARETQGLAGGGRTGELFF.

This clonotype occurred a few times. The V gene is TRBV6-5, the J gene TRBJ1-1, with a tentative D call TRBD1 (6 bases). There are 15 residues in the CDR3. Between the trimmed V and J ends, which lost 0 bases and 1 base, there was a span of 9 bases. Germline V gives CDR1 MNHEY, CDR2 SVGAGI. The CDR3 spells CASSYSVQGNTEAFF. The CDR3 bases are TGTGCCAGCAGTTACTCAGTACAGGGGAACACTGAAGCTTTCTTT.

This clonotype was seen at least ten times. The rearrangement links TRBV5-6 to TRBJ1-5; D might be TRBD1 (5 bases). The CDR3 covers 16 residues. The germline V gene has CDR1 SGHDT and CDR2 YYEEEE. Trimming left V 0 bases short and J 4 bases short, with 14 bases between. The CDR3 DNA follows: TGTGCCAGCAGCTTGGGCTGGCAGGGAGGGAATCAGCCCCAGCATTTT. Protein product: CASSLGWQGGNQPQHF.

This sequence joins TRBV29-1 and TRBJ2-5, with D possibly matching TRBD1 (7 bases). This CDR3 is built from 13 residues. V lost 3 bases and J lost 3, with 11 bases in between. The germline gives CDR1 SQVTM, CDR2 ANQGSEA. The CDR3 DNA sequence: TGCAGCGTTGATCGCGGGACAGAAGAGACCCAGTACTTC. The encoded protein is CSVDRGTEETQYF.

In this sample, this clonotype turned up a few times. The chain links TRBV24-1 to TRBJ2-5; D is ambiguous. Per the germline V gene, CDR1 is KGHDR and CDR2 is SFDVKD. This CDR3 has 14 amino acids. The V end was cut by 5 bases, the J end by 4 bases, with 13 bases between. CDR3 loop: CATSGSDPGETQYF. The CDR3 DNA is TGTGCCACCAGTGGATCGGACCCCGGAGAGACCCAGTACTTC.

The chain carries TRBV5-1 and TRBJ2-3; 12 nucleotides line up with TRBD2. The CDR3 totals 17 residues. Germline CDR1 reads SGHRS; CDR2 reads YFSETQ. The J segment lost 2 bases and the V segment lost 4 bases, leaving 8 bases of the junction unmatched. CDR3 sequence: CASSPETSGGPTDTQYF. The CDR3 nucleotides are TGCGCCAGCAGCCCGGAGACTAGCGGGGGACCCACAGATACGCAGTATTTT.

This clonotype was seen only a few times. V usage is TRBV5-1 and J usage is TRBJ1-1, with D possibly TRBD1 on 6 matching bases. The CDR3 sequence is 15 residues long. V gave up 0 bases and J gave up 1 base, with 10 bases separating them. Germline V gene sequence: CDR1 SGHRS, CDR2 YFSETQ. For the CDR3, the DNA is TGCGCCAGCAGCTTGGCACCGGGGGCGAACACTGAAGCTTTCTTT. It yields the protein CASSLAPGANTEAFF. Full variable domain (outside the CDR3, taken from reference TRBV5-1 and TRBJ1-1): KAGVTQTPRYLIKTRGQQVTLSCSPISGHRSVSWYQQTPGQGLQFLFEYFSETQRNKGNFPGRFSGRQFSNSRSEMNVSTLELGDSALYLCASSLAPGANTEAFFGQGTRLTVV.

This clonotype was observed a few times. The genes are TRBV7-9 and TRBJ2-5, with unresolved D. Germline V CDR1 and CDR2: SEHNR, FQNEAQ (reference sequence). Trimming pared 2 bases from V and 5 bases from J, leaving 6 bases between. The CDR3 spans 12 residues. The CDR3 reads CASSLIVETQYF. DNA of the CDR3: TGTGCCAGCAGCTTAATCGTGGAGACCCAGTACTTC.

This clonotype came up a few times. The V gene is TRBV9, the J gene TRBJ1-4; possibly TRBD1 for D (5 bases). The CDR3 totals 14 residues. V lost 3 bases and J lost 5, with 11 bases in between. Germline V CDR1 and CDR2: SGDLS, YYNGEE. The CDR3 sequence: CASSATAGNEKLFF. For the CDR3, the DNA is TGTGCCAGCAGCGCGACAGCGGGGAATGAAAAACTGTTTTTT.

This clonotype has more than one count but fewer than ten. V usage is TRBV7-2 and J usage is TRBJ2-7; D could derive from TRBD1 or TRBD2 (5 bases each). Germline loops: CDR1 SGHTA, CDR2 FQGNSA. The germline V and J ends were trimmed by 3 bases and 6 bases, with 15 bases remaining between them. The CDR3 length is 14 residues. The CDR3 sequence is CASSFAGAEFEQYF. The CDR3 nucleotides are TGTGCCAGCAGCTTCGCCGGGGCAGAATTCGAGCAGTACTTC.

This clonotype has more than one count but fewer than ten. The rearrangement uses TRBV19 and TRBJ2-3; D assignment may be TRBD1 or TRBD2 (5 bases each). V was shortened by 5 bases and J by 2 bases, with 14 bases between the two germline ends. The germline V gene encodes CDR1 LNHDA and CDR2 SQIVND (reference sequence). The CDR3 is made up of 15 amino acids. The CDR3 sequence: CASSPGTGYTDTQYF. CDR3 coding DNA: TGTGCCAGTAGTCCGGGGACGGGCTACACAGATACGCAGTATTTT.

The chain employs TRBV2 and TRBJ1-1; D uncertain. CDR1 is SNHLY, CDR2 FYNNEI, per germline. V lost 3 bases, J lost 4 bases, and 9 bases lay in between. The CDR3 sequence is 13 residues long. This CDR3 is CASSDMAGTEAFF. The CDR3 bases are TGTGCCAGCAGTGATATGGCGGGCACTGAAGCTTTCTTT. The full variable domain, its missing parts supplied by reference TRBV2 and TRBJ1-1, is EPEVTQTPSHQVTQMGQEVILRCVPISNHLYFYWYRQILGQKVEFLVSFYNNEISEKSEIFDDQFSVERPDGSNFTLKIRSTKLEDSAMYFCASSDMAGTEAFFGQGTRLTVV.

This clonotype has more than one count but fewer than ten. The chain uses TRBV4-2 and TRBJ2-3; maybe TRBD2 (5 bases). Looked up from germline, CDR1 is LGHNA and CDR2 is YNFKEQ. The CDR3 runs to 12 residues. V dropped 1 base and J dropped 8 bases, with 7 bases sitting between them. CDR3: CASSQVEGTQYF. CDR3 bases: TGTGCCAGCAGCCAAGTTGAGGGTACGCAGTATTTT.

The chain carries TRBV11-2 and TRBJ2-7, with 8 bases that match TRBD2. CDR3 size: 15 residues. The germline V gene encodes CDR1 SGHAT and CDR2 FQNNGV. V gave up 4 bases and J gave up 4 bases; unmatched junction bases: 9. The CDR3 here is CASSSRGAGVYEQYF. CDR3 nucleotides: TGTGCCAGCAGCTCCCGAGGAGCGGGGGTATACGAGCAGTACTTC.

J is TRBJ2-2 and V is TRBV7-3, with 9 nucleotides matching TRBD1. The CDR3 runs to 15 residues. Germline V gene data show CDR1 as SGHTA and CDR2 as FQGTGA. Trimming at V came to 6 bases and at J to 6 bases, leaving 8 bases not matched to a gene. DNA of the CDR3: TGTGCCAGCAGTTCCGATGGACAGGGGTCCGGGGAGCTGTTTTTT. Amino acid sequence: CASSSDGQGSGELFF.

This clonotype was seen only a few times. V is TRBV20-1 and J is TRBJ2-7, with TRBD2 matching 8 bases. The CDR3 has 16 residues. The germline CDR1 and CDR2 sequences are DFQATT and SNEGSKA (reference sequence). V dropped 0 bases and J dropped 0; count of bases not matched to a gene: 7. CDR3 protein: CSARDKTSANSYEQYF. DNA for the CDR3: TGCAGTGCTAGAGATAAGACTAGCGCTAACTCCTACGAGCAGTACTTC.

The chain has TRBV3-1 and TRBJ1-6; D uncertain. The V gene's germline CDR1 is LGHDT and CDR2 YNNKEL (reference sequence). V lost 0 bases, J lost 7 bases, and 7 bases lay in between. This CDR3 has 14 amino acids. The CDR3 loop is CASSQETENSPLHF. As DNA, the CDR3 is TGTGCCAGCAGCCAAGAAACGGAAAATTCACCCCTCCACTTT.

This clonotype showed up just a few times. The rearrangement links TRBV6-5 to TRBJ1-2; the D gene is possibly TRBD1 (6 bases). Germline V gene lookup returns CDR1 MNHEY and CDR2 SVGAGI. V was shortened by 8 bases and J by 6 bases, with 22 bases between the two germline ends. This CDR3 spans 15 amino acids. Here the CDR3 reads CASFGRDTQGHGYTF. In DNA, the CDR3 is TGTGCCAGCTTCGGACGGGACACACAAGGCCATGGCTACACCTTC.

The rearrangement joins TRBV6-2 or TRBV6-3 to TRBJ2-1; D may be TRBD2 (5 bases). The CDR3 runs 14 residues. The germline V gene encodes CDR1 MNHEY and CDR2 SVGEGT. Trimming shortened V by 2 bases and J by 0 bases, and 5 bases separated the two germline ends. The CDR3 nucleotides read TGTGCCAGCAGTTACAGCGGCTCCTACAATGAGCAGTTCTTC. It codes for CASSYSGSYNEQFF.

The V and J genes are TRBV23-1 and TRBJ1-5, with unresolved D. TRBV23-1 is classed as an ORF, of uncertain function. Trimming removed 6 bases from V and 6 bases from J, with 24 bases in between. The length of the CDR3 is 17 residues. The DNA of the CDR3 is TGCGCCAGCAGGCCGCGGAATAGGACCGAAGACTGTCAGCCCCAGCATTTT. Translating gives CASRPRNRTEDCQPQHF.

The rearrangement uses TRBV7-9 and TRBJ2-7; a possible D gene is TRBD1 (6 bases). The CDR3 extends over 15 amino acids. Germline V gene data show CDR1 as SEHNR and CDR2 as FQNEAQ (reference sequence). Trimming removed 4 bases at V and 2 bases at J, with 15 bases between. This CDR3 reads CASSSPGTSTYEQYF. The CDR3 DNA reads TGTGCCAGCAGCTCACCCGGGACAAGCACCTACGAGCAGTACTTC.

The chain joins TRBV20-1 to TRBJ2-3, with TRBD2 matching 10 bases. The CDR3 consists of 15 residues. V dropped 6 bases and J dropped 4; count of bases not matched to a gene: 10. Germline CDR1 reads DFQATT; CDR2 reads SNEGSKA (reference sequence). Written as DNA, the CDR3 is TGCAGTGCGCCCCCTAGCGGGGGTGTCGCAGATACGCAGTATTTT. It codes for CSAPPSGGVADTQYF.

This chain uses TRBV3-1 with TRBJ2-4; the match to TRBD1 covers 9 bases. Trimming took 3 bases from V and 6 from J; bases not matched to a gene: 9. CDR1 and CDR2 (germline): LGHDT, YNNKEL (reference sequence). This CDR3 has 16 amino acids. CDR3 sequence (DNA): TGTGCCAGCAGCCAGGATTCTTGGACAGGGGCAAACATTCAGTACTTC. Translation: CASSQDSWTGANIQYF.